This T cell receptor (beta chain) was observed in a study of shared clonotypes between healthy human individuals. Study-wide results and caveats: Clonotypes which were not shared had lower generation probabilities than clonotypes that all four donors shared. Four donors shared approximately 5% of their naive CD4 clonotypes. Rarefaction gave evidence that sorted-subset sequencing remained incomplete despite large depth.

Repertoires were generated with immunoSEQ multiplex PCR, while TCRdb's copy carries only in-frame clones and drops some. The sample lists approximately 2.4 million clones; approximately 94% were seen once. Concerning this clone: Its cognate antigen is unknown.

Germline V gene sequence: CDR1 SEHNR, CDR2 FQNEAQ (reference sequence). V lost 1 base, J lost 4 bases, and 12 bases lay in between. The CDR3 runs to 15 residues. The gene calls are TRBV7-9 and TRBJ2-3; tentative D call: TRBD1 (5 bases). What was sequenced was naive CD4+ T cells sorted from blood. Subset of the sample: CD45RA+ positively selected. The clonotype originates from a man younger than 35 in good health. DNA for the CDR3: TGTGCCAGCAGCTTAGGGGCAGGGAATGCAGATACGCAGTATTTT. Its translation: CASSLGAGNADTQYF.